These 8 T cell receptor beta chains were sequenced from one sample in a study of vaccination effects on CD4 cells after COVID-19. Produced via immunoSEQ multiplex PCR; TCRdb's table is partial and in-frame only. The data show 25,000 to 30,000 clones, about 67% seen once. Antigen-specific CD4+ T cells were expanded (with viral peptide pools) by the ViraFEST assay ahead of sequencing. Following a roughly eleven-day culture, CD4+ T cells were purified. All participants had two doses of either the BNT162b2 or mRNA-1273 vaccine. Their antigens are not known. The specimen comprised CD4+ T cells from PBMCs cultured with HCoV-NL63 spike peptides, sampled after COVID-19 vaccination. Receptors originate from a human donor who received a COVID-19 vaccine.

This rearrangement joins TRBV5-5 to TRBJ2-6; TRBD2 is a possible D gene (6 bases). CDR3 length equals 16 residues. Trimming stripped 0 bases from V and 2 bases from J, with 9 bases between. The germline V gene encodes CDR1 SGHKS and CDR2 YYEKEE (reference sequence). The CDR3 region is CASSLGAGAGANVLTF. CDR3 in DNA: TGTGCCAGCAGCTTGGGAGCGGGCGCTGGGGCCAACGTCCTGACTTTC.

V gene TRBV7-9 combines with J gene TRBJ2-1; 9 nucleotides agree with TRBD2. CDR3 length: 15 amino acids. J gave up 3 bases and V 5 bases, and 5 bases lay outside the gene matches. CDR1 SEHNR and CDR2 FQNEAQ come from the germline V gene (reference sequence). In DNA form, the CDR3 reads TGTGCCAGCAGCCACCGACTAGCGGACTACAATGAGCAGTTCTTC. Its translation is CASSHRLADYNEQFF.

The chain links TRBV20-1 to TRBJ1-5, with D possibly TRBD1 on 5 matching bases. CDR3 length: 13 amino acids. Germline V lookup: CDR1 DFQATT, CDR2 SNEGSKA (reference sequence). Trimming stripped 3 bases from V and 6 bases from J, with 12 bases between. This CDR3 is CSASQGVGQPQHF. The CDR3, as DNA: TGCAGTGCTAGTCAGGGTGTTGGTCAGCCCCAGCATTTT.

This chain joins TRBV29-1 and TRBJ1-3, with unresolved D. The CDR3 runs to 14 residues. From germline, CDR1 is SQVTM and CDR2 ANQGSEA. V was clipped by 6 bases and J by 0 bases, with 12 bases between them. Written as DNA, the CDR3 is TGCAGCGTCGGTTTGTTGGCCTCTGGAAACACCATATATTTT. Amino acid sequence: CSVGLLASGNTIYF.

In this sample, this clone turned up a few times. The chain uses TRBV2 and TRBJ1-1; D is unresolved. The CDR3 totals 12 residues. V was cut by 7 bases and J by 1 base, with 7 bases left in between. Looked up from germline, CDR1 is SNHLY and CDR2 is FYNNEI. This chain's CDR3 is CASNSGNTEAFF. The CDR3 DNA reads as TGTGCCAGCAATTCGGGGAACACTGAAGCTTTCTTT. The full variable domain, its missing parts supplied by reference TRBV2 and TRBJ1-1, is EPEVTQTPSHQVTQMGQEVILRCVPISNHLYFYWYRQILGQKVEFLVSFYNNEISEKSEIFDDQFSVERPDGSNFTLKIRSTKLEDSAMYFCASNSGNTEAFFGQGTRLTVV.

J is TRBJ1-5 and V is TRBV3-1 (or the pseudogene TRBV3-2); no reliable D call. Germline V lookup: CDR1 LGHDT, CDR2 YNNKEL (reference sequence). This CDR3 comprises 13 residues. Trimming shortened V by 0 bases and J by 9 bases, and 9 bases separated the two germline ends. In DNA, the CDR3 is TGTGCCAGCAGCCAAGACTCCCTGACGCCCCAGCATTTT. This translates into CASSQDSLTPQHF.

Here the CDR3 DNA reads TGTGCCAGCAGCAACGACGACACACTTTATGGCTACACCTTC. Residues: CASSNDDTLYGYTF. The chain recombines TRBV6-5 with TRBJ1-2; D not certain. The germline V gene has CDR1 MNHEY and CDR2 SVGAGI. The V gene lost 6 bases and the J gene lost 5 bases, with 16 bases spanning the gap. The CDR3 runs 14 residues.

This clone was counted only a few times. CDR3: CAWNPGPFYEQYF. CDR3 nucleotides: TGTGCCTGGAACCCGGGACCCTTCTACGAGCAGTACTTC. J is TRBJ2-7 and V is TRBV30; D tentatively fits TRBD1 or TRBD2 (5 bases each). Germline assignment: CDR1 GTSNPN and CDR2 SVGIG (reference sequence). Trimming cost V 4 bases and J 3 bases, with 13 bases left between them. The CDR3 totals 13 residues.